This passage covers 23 T cell receptor beta chains from one sample sequenced in a study of blood T cell repertoires in COVID-19. Profiling relied on immunoSEQ multiplex PCR, and the TCRdb table lists in-frame clones only, not all of them. Among roughly 180,000 clones listed, roughly four fifths were seen once. Sequencing input: PBMCs or T cells enriched from blood (not recorded which). The receptor set was obtained from a man aged 40-55 years who had recovered from COVID-19.

This chain links TRBV5-4 with TRBJ2-1; 7 bases map to TRBD2. CDR3 length: 15 amino acids. V shed 6 bases and J 7 bases; nucleotides not matched to a gene: 13. CDR1 and CDR2 (germline): SGHNT, YYREEE (reference sequence). CDR3 sequence: CASTTGGGAKNEQFF. CDR3 DNA sequence: TGTGCCAGCACCACGGGGGGAGGGGCAAAAAATGAGCAGTTCTTC.

The chain carries TRBV2 and TRBJ2-3; D perhaps matches TRBD2 (5 bases). The CDR3 consists of 13 residues. V was pared by 1 base and J by 6 bases, with 8 bases between. Germline CDR1 reads SNHLY; CDR2 reads FYNNEI. The CDR3 DNA is TGTGCCAGCAGTGAAGGACTATGGGATACGCAGTATTTT. Its protein is CASSEGLWDTQYF.

The chain links TRBV23-1 to TRBJ2-7; 11 bases map to TRBD2. TRBV23-1 is marked as an open reading frame, function uncertain. CDR3 size: 15 residues. J gave up 6 bases and V 2 bases, and 6 bases lay outside the gene matches. This chain's CDR3 is CASSQNSGRVTEQYV. The DNA for the CDR3 is TGCGCCAGCAGTCAAAATAGCGGGAGGGTCACCGAGCAGTACGTC.

This chain joins TRBV4-2 and TRBJ2-1; TRBD2 aligns across 11 bases. The CDR3 is made up of 19 amino acids. J was trimmed by 0 bases and V by 0 bases; bases with no gene match: 7. Germline V gene data show CDR1 as LGHNA and CDR2 as YNFKEQ. In DNA, the CDR3 is TGTGCCAGCAGCCAAGAAAGCGGGGGACTAGCGGCCTCCTACAATGAGCAGTTCTTC. Its translation is CASSQESGGLAASYNEQFF.

The CDR3 is CASSSWDSHQETQYF. CDR3 nucleotide sequence: TGTGCCAGCAGTTCCTGGGACTCACACCAAGAGACCCAGTACTTC. The chain has TRBV7-2 and TRBJ2-5; possible D gene TRBD2, 6 bases. Germline-derived CDR1 and CDR2 are SGHTA and FQGNSA. CDR3 length equals 15 residues. V was shortened by 6 bases and J by 0 bases, with 14 bases between the two germline ends.

The chain links TRBV19 to TRBJ2-1; 8 bases are shared with TRBD1. This CDR3 comprises 14 residues. With V trimmed by 5 bases and J by 3 bases, 3 bases remained unmatched. The germline gives CDR1 LNHDA, CDR2 SQIVND (reference sequence). This chain's CDR3 is CASSDRGFYNEQFF. For the CDR3, the DNA is TGTGCCAGTAGTGACAGGGGATTCTACAATGAGCAGTTCTTC.

V gene TRBV19 combines with J gene TRBJ1-4, with a possible D match to TRBD1 (6 bases). This CDR3 is 14 amino acids long. The germline CDR1 and CDR2 sequences are LNHDA and SQIVND (reference sequence). V was trimmed by 5 bases and J by 4 bases, leaving 11 bases between them. The CDR3 region is CASSVSRGNEKLFF. The CDR3 DNA sequence: TGTGCCAGTAGTGTCTCCAGGGGTAATGAAAAACTGTTTTTT.

This rearrangement joins TRBV24-1 to TRBJ2-5; 9 nucleotides match TRBD2. The germline gives CDR1 KGHDR, CDR2 SFDVKD. The CDR3 totals 14 residues. After removal of 3 bases from V and 5 bases from J, the junction contained 3 bases not matched to a gene. CDR3 sequence reads: CATSDPRGGETQYF. CDR3 in DNA: TGTGCCACCAGTGATCCGCGGGGGGGGGAGACCCAGTACTTC.

The count of this clone is one. This chain connects TRBV5-4 to TRBJ2-7; weak D call: TRBD1 (7 bases). The CDR3 totals 16 residues. V lost 4 bases and J 1 base, leaving 18 bases between the germline ends. Germline lookup yields CDR1 SGHNT and CDR2 YYREEE (reference sequence). The DNA for the CDR3 is TGTGCCAGCAGCCCGCGTGGCGGGACAGCATCCTACGAGCAGTACTTC. Amino acids: CASSPRGGTASYEQYF.

The chain has TRBV6-5 and TRBJ2-5; TRBD1 matches at 7 bases. The CDR3 runs 13 residues. The germline V gene encodes CDR1 MNHEY and CDR2 SVGAGI. Losses at the gene ends were 6 bases for V and 0 bases for J; bases not matched to a gene: 1. DNA for the CDR3: TGTGCCAGCAGAGGGACAGACCAAGAGACCCAGTACTTC. This codes for CASRGTDQETQYF.

The V gene is TRBV30, the J gene TRBJ2-6; D uncertain. V dropped 0 bases and J dropped 3 bases, with 6 bases sitting between them. CDR3 size: 14 residues. Germline-derived CDR1 and CDR2 are GTSNPN and SVGIG (reference sequence). DNA for the CDR3: TGTGCCTGGAGTGTATTCGTTGGGGCCAACGTCCTGACTTTC. Amino acid sequence: CAWSVFVGANVLTF.

The V call is TRBV2, the J call TRBJ1-2; D possibly corresponds to TRBD1 (5 bases). Germline V gene sequence: CDR1 SNHLY, CDR2 FYNNEI. CDR3 length: 12 amino acids. The ends were cut back, 7 bases at V and 8 bases at J, with 14 bases in the middle. The CDR3 sequence: CASKQEFGGYTF. The CDR3 bases are TGTGCCAGCAAACAGGAGTTCGGCGGCTACACCTTC. Full variable domain (rest looked up from reference TRBV2 and TRBJ1-2): EPEVTQTPSHQVTQMGQEVILRCVPISNHLYFYWYRQILGQKVEFLVSFYNNEISEKSEIFDDQFSVERPDGSNFTLKIRSTKLEDSAMYFCASKQEFGGYTFGSGTRLTVV.

This chain connects TRBV28 to TRBJ2-1; TRBD2 aligns across 13 bases. The CDR3 is 15 amino acids. V dropped 5 bases and J dropped 8; count of bases not matched to a gene: 6. Germline CDR1 and CDR2: MDHEN and SYDVKM. Written as DNA, the CDR3 is TGTGCCAGCAGTCCCTATGGACTAGCGGGAGATGAGCAGTTCTTC. Translating it yields CASSPYGLAGDEQFF. Looking up the rest from reference TRBV28 and TRBJ2-1 gives the full variable domain: DVKVTQSSRYLVKRTGEKVFLECVQDMDHENMFWYRQDPGLGLRLIYFSYDVKMKEKGDIPEGYSVSREKKERFSLILESASTNQTSMYLCASSPYGLAGDEQFFGPGTRLTVL.

About this clone: Other DNA sequences in this sample translate to the same CDR3. J is TRBJ1-5 and V is TRBV7-2; TRBD1 is a possible D gene (6 bases). Looked up from germline, CDR1 is SGHTA and CDR2 is FQGNSA. The CDR3 runs 14 residues. The V end was cut by 6 bases, the J end by 0 bases, with 9 bases between. The CDR3 DNA sequence: TGTGCCAGCAGTTTACAGGGTAGCAATCAGCCCCAGCATTTT. Amino acid sequence: CASSLQGSNQPQHF.

The chain uses TRBV10-1 and TRBJ2-1, with 10 nucleotides matching TRBD2. This CDR3 contains 16 residues. Losses at the gene ends were 9 bases for V and 7 bases for J; bases not matched to a gene: 15. CDR1 WNHNN and CDR2 SYGVQD come from the germline V gene (reference sequence). For the CDR3, the DNA is TGCGCCAGGATTACTAGCGGGGTCTTATCGGTAAATGAGCAGTTCTTC. It is translated as CARITSGVLSVNEQFF.

The V and J genes are TRBV9 and TRBJ2-7; 11 nucleotides match TRBD1. The CDR3 runs to 15 residues. In germline, CDR1 is SGDLS, CDR2 YYNGEE. Trimming removed 3 bases from V and 3 bases from J; junction bases left unmatched: 5. The CDR3 loop is CASSGRTGGGYEQYF. The DNA of the CDR3 is TGTGCCAGCAGCGGACGGACAGGGGGCGGCTACGAGCAGTACTTC.

This clone appeared a few times. This chain uses TRBV7-9 with TRBJ1-2, with a possible D match to TRBD1 (6 bases). Trimming took off 3 bases at V and 7 bases at J, with 12 bases between the two ends. CDR1 is SEHNR and CDR2 is FQNEAQ in the germline V gene (reference sequence). The CDR3 is 13 amino acids. Written as DNA, the CDR3 is TGTGCCAGCAGCTTCGAGGGGGTTGGTGGCTACACCTTC. It codes for CASSFEGVGGYTF.

The V call is TRBV14, the J call TRBJ1-2, with 7 bases lining up with TRBD1. The CDR3 has 17 residues. CDR1 and CDR2 from the germline V gene are SGHDN and FVKESK. V was clipped by 1 base and J by 0 bases; unmatched bases: 8. CDR3 sequence: CASSQAPPGQTNYGYTF. DNA for the CDR3: TGTGCCAGCAGCCAAGCGCCTCCGGGACAGACTAACTATGGCTACACCTTC. The variable domain in full, completed from reference TRBV14 and TRBJ1-2, reads EAGVTQFPSHSVIEKGQTVTLRCDPISGHDNLYWYRRVMGKEIKFLLHFVKESKQDESGMPNNRFLAERTGGTYSTLKVQPAELEDSGVYFCASSQAPPGQTNYGYTFGSGTRLTVV.

This clone has a single count. This sequence joins TRBV9 and TRBJ2-1, with TRBD2 matching over 8 bases. J lost 6 bases, V lost 2 bases, and 13 bases had no gene match. CDR3 length: 17 residues. CDR1 and CDR2 from the germline V gene are SGDLS and YYNGEE. The chain's CDR3 is CASSVYGRRTSINEQFF. CDR3 nucleotide sequence: TGTGCCAGCAGCGTTTACGGACGAAGGACTAGCATCAATGAGCAGTTCTTC.

The rearrangement uses TRBV5-1 and TRBJ2-1, with 15 nucleotides matching TRBD2. The V segment lost 0 bases and the J segment 13 bases; nucleotides outside the gene matches: 11. CDR3 length: 17 amino acids. CDR1 SGHRS and CDR2 YFSETQ come from the germline V gene. CDR3 nucleotides: TGCGCCAGCAGCTTGGGGACTAGCGGGAGGGCCTACCACCGACAGTTCTTC. Its protein is CASSLGTSGRAYHRQFF.

J is TRBJ1-6 and V is TRBV7-8; 8 bases are shared with TRBD1. The CDR3 consists of 15 residues. Per the germline V gene, CDR1 is SGHVS and CDR2 is FQNEAQ. With 5 bases clipped from V and 7 bases from J, the junction kept 7 bases outside the gene matches. The CDR3 here is CASSLSRDRNSPLHF. As DNA, the CDR3 is TGTGCCAGCAGCCTCAGCCGGGACAGGAATTCACCCCTCCACTTT.

The chain's CDR3 is CASSQECRGEQFF. CDR3 sequence (DNA): TGTGCCAGCAGCCAAGAATGCAGGGGTGAGCAGTTCTTC. The chain links TRBV3-1 (or the pseudogene TRBV3-2) to TRBJ2-1; perhaps TRBD1 as D (6 bases). CDR1 is LGHDT, CDR2 YNNKEL, per germline (reference sequence). The CDR3 runs to 13 residues. V lost 0 bases and J 9 bases, leaving 9 bases between the germline ends.

The gene calls are TRBV19 and TRBJ2-7; 8 bases are a match to TRBD2. This CDR3 is built from 13 residues. V dropped 7 bases and J dropped 5; count of bases not matched to a gene: 7. Germline CDR1 and CDR2: LNHDA and SQIVND (reference sequence). The CDR3 nucleotides read TGTGCCAGTATGGGCGGGAGGTTCAACGAGCAGTACGTC. Translating gives CASMGGRFNEQYV.